The 8 T cell receptor beta chains listed next were all sequenced from one sample in a study of blood T cell repertoires in COVID-19. Assay: immunoSEQ multiplex PCR; the TCRdb copy retains only in-frame clones and omits some. The sample has about 140,000 clones; approximately 87% are singletons. Source material: PBMCs or T cells enriched from blood (not recorded which). These receptors came from a man between 60 and 75 years old who had recovered from COVID-19.

V usage is TRBV7-9 and J usage is TRBJ2-1; TRBD1 matches 8 bases. CDR1 SEHNR and CDR2 FQNEAQ come from the germline V gene (reference sequence). J was trimmed by 7 bases and V by 7 bases; bases with no gene match: 12. This CDR3 region has 15 residues. The CDR3 bases are TGTGCCAGCACCCCTACCGGACAGGGTGGGAATGAGCAGTTCTTC. Translated, it gives CASTPTGQGGNEQFF.

V and J are TRBV19 and TRBJ2-3; D is ambiguous. Germline-derived CDR1 and CDR2 are LNHDA and SQIVND (reference sequence). This CDR3 contains 13 residues. Trimming took off 3 bases at V and 3 bases at J, with 7 bases between the two ends. CDR3 nucleotide sequence: TGTGCCAGTAGTATTTTACAGACAGATACGCAGTATTTT. Amino acids: CASSILQTDTQYF.

The rearrangement links TRBV6-4 to TRBJ1-6; TRBD1 aligns across 9 bases. This CDR3 region has 15 residues. The germline CDR1 and CDR2 sequences are MRHNA and SNTAGT. Trimming cost V 6 bases and J 5 bases; bases outside gene matches: 5. The DNA for the CDR3 is TGTGCCAGCAGGGAGGGACAGGGTGATAATTCACCCCTCCACTTT. Encoded protein: CASREGQGDNSPLHF.

This clone was seen a handful of times. The chain links TRBV11-2 to TRBJ2-5; 8 positions match TRBD2. The CDR3 consists of 15 residues. The germline CDR1 and CDR2 sequences are SGHAT and FQNNGV. The V gene end was trimmed by 1 base and the J gene end by 4 bases; junction bases not matched to a gene: 5. The CDR3 sequence is CASSLGVSGTETQYF. The CDR3 DNA reads TGTGCCAGCAGCTTAGGGGTTAGCGGGACAGAGACCCAGTACTTC.

The chain recombines TRBV19 with TRBJ2-5, with D possibly TRBD1 on 7 matching bases. The length of the CDR3 is 14 residues. Per germline, CDR1 LNHDA and CDR2 SQIVND (reference sequence). V was cut by 8 bases and J by 2 bases, with 15 bases left in between. The CDR3 spells CASGGGVGQETQYF. The CDR3 DNA is TGTGCCAGTGGAGGGGGCGTCGGGCAAGAGACCCAGTACTTC.

J is TRBJ1-6 and V is TRBV11-2, with TRBD1 matching 11 bases. Per germline, CDR1 SGHAT and CDR2 FQNNGV. With V trimmed by 5 bases and J by 7 bases, 10 bases remained unmatched. The CDR3 spans 17 residues. The CDR3 DNA reads TGTGCCAGCAGCCAATTAGGACAGGGGGCTGCAAATTCACCCCTCCACTTT. It yields the protein CASSQLGQGAANSPLHF. The full variable domain, its missing parts supplied by reference TRBV11-2 and TRBJ1-6, is EAGVAQSPRYKIIEKRQSVAFWCNPISGHATLYWYQQILGQGPKLLIQFQNNGVVDDSQLPKDRFSAERLKGVDSTLKIQPAKLEDSAVYLCASSQLGQGAANSPLHFGNGTRLTVT.

V is TRBV28 and J is TRBJ1-5; perhaps TRBD1 as D (6 bases). The germline V and J ends were trimmed by 6 bases and 3 bases, with 12 bases remaining between them. Looked up from germline, CDR1 is MDHEN and CDR2 is SYDVKM. The CDR3 loop spans 14 amino acids. As DNA, the CDR3 is TGTGCCAGCAGCCAGGACAGATTCAATCAGCCCCAGCATTTT. Protein sequence: CASSQDRFNQPQHF. Complete variable domain (other parts from reference TRBV28 and TRBJ1-5): DVKVTQSSRYLVKRTGEKVFLECVQDMDHENMFWYRQDPGLGLRLIYFSYDVKMKEKGDIPEGYSVSREKKERFSLILESASTNQTSMYLCASSQDRFNQPQHFGDGTRLSIL.

The chain couples TRBV9 to TRBJ2-7; 7 bases match TRBD1. This CDR3 contains 14 residues. Trimming at V came to 2 bases and at J to 3 bases, leaving 5 bases not matched to a gene. The germline V gene has CDR1 SGDLS and CDR2 YYNGEE. The CDR3 sequence is CASSVTGLNYEQYF. In nucleotides, the CDR3 is TGTGCCAGCAGCGTGACAGGGTTAAACTACGAGCAGTACTTC.